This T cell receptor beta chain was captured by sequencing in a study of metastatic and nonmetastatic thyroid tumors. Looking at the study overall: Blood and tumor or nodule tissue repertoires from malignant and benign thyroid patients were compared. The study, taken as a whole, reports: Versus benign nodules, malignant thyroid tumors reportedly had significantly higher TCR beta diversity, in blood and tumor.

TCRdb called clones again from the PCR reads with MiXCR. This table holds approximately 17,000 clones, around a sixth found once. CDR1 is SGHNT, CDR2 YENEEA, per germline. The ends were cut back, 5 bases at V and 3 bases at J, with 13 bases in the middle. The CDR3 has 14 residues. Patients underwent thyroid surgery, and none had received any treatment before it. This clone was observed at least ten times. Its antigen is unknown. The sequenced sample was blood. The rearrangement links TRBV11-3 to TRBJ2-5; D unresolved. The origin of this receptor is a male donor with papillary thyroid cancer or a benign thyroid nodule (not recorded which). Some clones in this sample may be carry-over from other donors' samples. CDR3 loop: CASSPAWAEETQYF. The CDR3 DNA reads TGTGCCAGCAGCCCAGCCTGGGCAGAAGAGACCCAGTACTTC.